This TCR beta chain was obtained from a study of T cell responses to AZD1222 COVID-19 vaccine. Study-level information: Whether given at about 4 or about 12 weeks, second doses were pooled.

Per the germline V gene, CDR1 is SGHVS and CDR2 is FQNEAQ. V lost 5 bases and J lost 4, with 16 bases in between. The CDR3 length is 15 residues. Profiling relied on immunoSEQ multiplex PCR, and the TCRdb table lists in-frame clones only, not all of them. Among around 170,000 clones listed, approximately 90% were seen once. Material: peripheral blood, obtained on day 0 of AZD1222 vaccination. The V and J genes are TRBV7-8 and TRBJ2-3; the D gene is possibly TRBD2 (6 bases). The sequence was collected from an adult in good health. As DNA, the CDR3 is TGTGCCAGCAGCCCTCTTAGCGGAGGGGCAGATACGCAGTATTTT. This codes for CASSPLSGGADTQYF.